The 22 T cell receptor beta chains given below trace back to one sample, sequenced in a study of blood T cell repertoires in COVID-19. Sequencing used immunoSEQ multiplex PCR; TCRdb keeps in-frame clones, though not all of them. The sample has about 240,000 clones, 85% seen once. Sequencing used peripheral blood. These TCRs come from a woman aged 60-70 years with active or convalescent COVID-19.

The CDR3 nucleotides read TGTGCCAGCAGTCTTAGTGTGTACGAGCAGTACTTC. Protein: CASSLSVYEQYF. V gene TRBV7-9 combines with J gene TRBJ2-7; D call uncertain. V lost 6 bases and J lost 4, with 10 bases in between. The germline gives CDR1 SEHNR, CDR2 FQNEAQ (reference sequence). CDR3 length: 12 residues.

The rearrangement links TRBV7-6 to TRBJ2-7; 9 positions match TRBD2. This CDR3 has 17 residues. Germline CDR1 SGHVS, CDR2 FNYEAQ. V gave up 5 bases and J gave up 2 bases; unmatched junction bases: 13. Written as DNA, the CDR3 is TGTGCCAGCAGCCTCGATCCGCCGACTAGCGGCGCCTACGAGCAGTACTTC. It yields the protein CASSLDPPTSGAYEQYF. Based on the CDR3 plus reference TRBV7-6 and TRBJ2-7, the full variable domain is GAGVSQSPRYKVTKRGQDVALRCDPISGHVSLYWYRQALGQGPEFLTYFNYEAQQDKSGLPNDRFSAERPEGSISTLTIQRTEQRDSAMYRCASSLDPPTSGAYEQYFGPGTRLTVT.

This chain connects TRBV7-2 to TRBJ2-5, with 11 positions matching TRBD2. Germline CDR1 reads SGHTA; CDR2 reads FQGNSA. This CDR3 contains 19 residues. The ends lost 1 base at V and 4 bases at J; junction bases unmatched: 14. The chain's CDR3 is CASSLGLRSGRGLRETQYF. The CDR3 DNA reads TGTGCCAGCAGCTTAGGTCTACGTAGCGGGAGGGGGCTAAGAGAGACCCAGTACTTC.

This clone appeared a single time. The genes are TRBV11-3 and TRBJ2-3; 7 nucleotides agree with TRBD2. J gave up 0 bases and V 5 bases, and 5 bases lay outside the gene matches. The germline V gene has CDR1 SGHNT and CDR2 YENEEA. CDR3 length equals 15 residues. For the CDR3, the DNA is TGTGCCAGCAGCCCTGGGACTACCAGCACAGATACGCAGTATTTT. This translates into CASSPGTTSTDTQYF.

This clone was picked up one time. This chain links TRBV20-1 with TRBJ2-7; TRBD2 agrees at 8 bases. The CDR3 is made up of 11 amino acids. The V and J ends lost 4 bases and 6 bases, in that order; junction bases with no gene match: 2. The germline gives CDR1 DFQATT, CDR2 SNEGSKA (reference sequence). CDR3 residues: CSATGTSEQYF. CDR3 nucleotide sequence: TGCAGTGCTACCGGGACTAGCGAGCAGTACTTC.

In this sample, this clone turned up once. The rearrangement joins TRBV29-1 to TRBJ1-1; TRBD1 aligns across 8 bases. Germline values: CDR1 SQVTM, CDR2 ANQGSEA. V lost 7 bases to trimming and J lost 6 bases; unmatched junction nucleotides: 7. The CDR3 has 12 residues. CDR3 coding DNA: TGCAGCGCCCGACAGGGGAGCCCTGAAGCTTTCTTT. It translates to CSARQGSPEAFF.

This chain connects TRBV5-1 to TRBJ2-1; D remains unclear. Trimming stripped 4 bases from V and 2 bases from J, with 10 bases between. Germline loops: CDR1 SGHRS, CDR2 YFSETQ. This CDR3 is 14 amino acids long. The chain's CDR3 is CASSALSTYNEQFF. The CDR3 DNA is TGCGCCAGCAGCGCACTATCTACCTACAATGAGCAGTTCTTC.

This clone was seen a few times. This chain connects TRBV18 to TRBJ1-3; D unresolved. The CDR3 spans 15 residues. Germline assignment: CDR1 KGHSH and CDR2 LQKENI. V shed 3 bases and J shed 3 bases, with 12 bases lying between them. The CDR3 spells CASSPTTLDGNTIYF. In DNA form, the CDR3 reads TGTGCCAGCTCACCGACGACGCTAGATGGAAACACCATATATTTT.

This chain joins TRBV19 and TRBJ2-3; 7 nucleotides agree with TRBD2. Unmatched junction bases numbered 7, after V lost 5 bases and J lost 2 bases. Per the germline V gene, CDR1 is LNHDA and CDR2 is SQIVND (reference sequence). The CDR3 spans 15 residues. The CDR3 DNA sequence: TGTGCCAGTAGTCTGGCGGGGGAAGCCACAGATACGCAGTATTTT. Its translation: CASSLAGEATDTQYF.

This chain joins TRBV7-9 and TRBJ1-1; D is perhaps TRBD1 (5 bases). CDR1 SEHNR and CDR2 FQNEAQ come from the germline V gene (reference sequence). The CDR3 spans 13 residues. V was trimmed by 3 bases and J by 4 bases, leaving 9 bases between them. The CDR3 protein is CASSFPGLTEAFF. DNA of the CDR3: TGTGCCAGCAGCTTTCCAGGGCTCACTGAAGCTTTCTTT.

The J gene is TRBJ1-6, the V gene TRBV19; D gene unclear. This CDR3 comprises 15 residues. Germline CDR1 is LNHDA and CDR2 is SQIVND (reference sequence). V was trimmed by 4 bases and J by 0 bases, leaving 7 bases between them. The CDR3 is CASSRKSSYNSPLHF. In DNA form, the CDR3 reads TGTGCCAGTAGTAGAAAGAGCTCCTATAATTCACCCCTCCACTTT. The complete variable domain, with remaining parts taken from reference TRBV19 and TRBJ1-6, reads DGGITQSPKYLFRKEGQNVTLSCEQNLNHDAMYWYRQDPGQGLRLIYYSQIVNDFQKGDIAEGYSVSREKKESFPLTVTSAQKNPTAFYLCASSRKSSYNSPLHFGNGTRLTVT.

This chain joins TRBV19 and TRBJ1-1; D possibly corresponds to TRBD1 (5 bases). This CDR3 comprises 15 residues. Germline V CDR1 and CDR2: LNHDA, SQIVND (reference sequence). V lost 3 bases and J lost 4, with 15 bases in between. The CDR3 loop is CASSIQGLGGTEAFF. The CDR3 nucleotides read TGTGCCAGTAGTATCCAGGGCTTGGGCGGCACTGAAGCTTTCTTT.

The rearrangement joins TRBV7-9 to TRBJ2-1; TRBD2 agrees at 9 bases. The CDR3 totals 16 residues. Per the germline V gene, CDR1 is SEHNR and CDR2 is FQNEAQ (reference sequence). Trimming removed 6 bases from V and 7 bases from J; junction bases left unmatched: 13. This CDR3 reads CASSRTSAPPGNEQFF. Written as DNA, the CDR3 is TGTGCCAGCAGTCGGACTAGCGCCCCACCAGGGAATGAGCAGTTCTTC.

This clone was counted a single time. This chain links TRBV28 with TRBJ2-7; 7 nucleotides agree with TRBD2. This CDR3 has 18 amino acids. In germline, CDR1 is MDHEN, CDR2 SYDVKM. The V and J ends lost 1 base and 0 bases, in that order; junction bases with no gene match: 12. CDR3: CASSLSGLGIVPSYEQYF. The CDR3 DNA follows: TGTGCCAGCAGTTTATCCGGACTAGGAATCGTACCCTCCTACGAGCAGTACTTC.

This clone was recorded only once. V is TRBV10-2 and J is TRBJ2-1; 8 nucleotides match TRBD2. Trimming removed 3 bases from V and 3 bases from J; junction bases left unmatched: 13. Per germline, CDR1 WSHSY and CDR2 SAAADI. The CDR3 runs to 18 residues. As DNA, the CDR3 is TGCGCCAGCAGTGATCTAACCGGGAGGGCCCGAGACTACAATGAGCAGTTCTTC. Amino acid sequence: CASSDLTGRARDYNEQFF.

The chain is built from TRBV4-1 and TRBJ2-7, with D unclear. CDR1 MGHRA and CDR2 YSYEKL come from the germline V gene. V lost 4 bases and J lost 6, with 19 bases in between. The CDR3 consists of 15 residues. This CDR3 reads CASSLNPHKAVEQYV. CDR3 bases: TGCGCCAGCAGCCTAAACCCCCACAAGGCGGTCGAGCAGTACGTC.

The chain has TRBV10-2 and TRBJ2-7, with a tentative D call TRBD2 (6 bases). Germline CDR1 is WSHSY and CDR2 is SAAADI. Trimming removed 5 bases at V and 3 bases at J, with 11 bases between. The CDR3 is 13 amino acids. The CDR3 region is CASSSGLHYEQYV. CDR3 in DNA: TGCGCCAGCAGTTCGGGACTTCACTACGAGCAGTACGTC.

CDR3 DNA: TGTGCCAGCAGTTCCCAGGGAACCCCTAACTATGGCTACACCTTC. As protein: CASSSQGTPNYGYTF. The chain recombines TRBV6-5 with TRBJ1-2; maybe TRBD1 (5 bases). Germline V CDR1 and CDR2: MNHEY, SVGAGI. The germline V and J ends were trimmed by 4 bases and 0 bases, with 12 bases remaining between them. The CDR3 spans 15 residues.

V is TRBV27 and J is TRBJ2-3; 11 bases align to TRBD2. CDR3 length: 18 residues. The V gene's germline CDR1 is MNHEY and CDR2 SMNVEV (reference sequence). With 4 bases clipped from V and 2 bases from J, the junction kept 11 bases outside the gene matches. This CDR3 is CASSSPISGLADTDTQYF. CDR3 sequence (DNA): TGTGCCAGCAGTTCCCCAATCTCGGGACTAGCGGACACAGATACGCAGTATTTT.

Only a few counts were recorded for this clone. The CDR3, as DNA: TGTGCCAGTAGTATCGGGGACAGGGGGCCATTGCCCCAGCATTTT. Its protein product is CASSIGDRGPLPQHF. V usage is TRBV19 and J usage is TRBJ1-5, with 12 positions matching TRBD1. The V gene's germline CDR1 is LNHDA and CDR2 SQIVND (reference sequence). Trimming removed 3 bases from V and 9 bases from J; junction bases left unmatched: 6. The CDR3 is 15 amino acids. The entire variable domain, with the rest obtained from reference TRBV19 and TRBJ1-5, is as follows: DGGITQSPKYLFRKEGQNVTLSCEQNLNHDAMYWYRQDPGQGLRLIYYSQIVNDFQKGDIAEGYSVSREKKESFPLTVTSAQKNPTAFYLCASSIGDRGPLPQHFGDGTRLSIL.

This chain connects TRBV11-3 to TRBJ2-1; 7 bases are a match to TRBD2. The CDR3 contains 13 residues. J lost 10 bases, V lost 6 bases, and 9 bases had no gene match. CDR1 and CDR2 from the germline V gene are SGHNT and YENEEA. The CDR3 is CASRPIVRGEQFF. The CDR3 region has the DNA TGTGCCAGCAGGCCCATAGTGCGGGGGGAGCAGTTCTTC.

This chain uses TRBV2 with TRBJ1-2, with D perhaps TRBD1 (5 bases). This CDR3 has 13 residues. V was shortened by 7 bases and J by 1 base, with 10 bases between the two germline ends. The germline CDR1 and CDR2 sequences are SNHLY and FYNNEI. CDR3 sequence (DNA): TGTGCCAGCACCTGGGGGGGTAACTATGGCTACACCTTC. Translation gives CASTWGGNYGYTF. Combining the CDR3 with reference TRBV2 and TRBJ1-2 gives the whole variable domain EPEVTQTPSHQVTQMGQEVILRCVPISNHLYFYWYRQILGQKVEFLVSFYNNEISEKSEIFDDQFSVERPDGSNFTLKIRSTKLEDSAMYFCASTWGGNYGYTFGSGTRLTVV.